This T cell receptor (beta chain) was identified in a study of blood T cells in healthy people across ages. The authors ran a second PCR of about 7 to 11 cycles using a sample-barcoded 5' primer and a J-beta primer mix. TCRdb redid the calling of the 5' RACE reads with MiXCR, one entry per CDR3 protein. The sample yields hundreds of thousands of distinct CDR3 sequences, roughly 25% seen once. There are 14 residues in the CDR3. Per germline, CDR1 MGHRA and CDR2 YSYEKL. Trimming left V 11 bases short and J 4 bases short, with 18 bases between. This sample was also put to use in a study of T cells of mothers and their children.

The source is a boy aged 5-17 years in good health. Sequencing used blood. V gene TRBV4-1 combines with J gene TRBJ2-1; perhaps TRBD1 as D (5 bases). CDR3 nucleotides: TGCGCCGTCGCACAGGATCCCCTATACAATGAGCAGTTCTTC. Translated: CAVAQDPLYNEQFF.